This TCR beta chain originates from a study of tumor-infiltrating lymphocytes in oesophageal squamous cell carcinoma. Germline CDR1 and CDR2: SGHTA and FQGNSA. Trimming removed 3 bases at V and 0 bases at J, with 7 bases between. This CDR3 is built from 14 residues. In TCRdb, the PCR reads were re-called with MiXCR into one record per CDR3 protein. The data contain about 12,000 distinct CDR3 sequences, more than 55% of them seen just once; the ten biggest clones take up 32%. This receptor was identified in a female donor with esophageal squamous cell carcinoma. The sequenced sample was esophageal tumor tissue. The gene calls are TRBV7-2 and TRBJ2-3, with D possibly matching TRBD2 (5 bases). CDR3 sequence reads: CASSLSGSTDTQYF. CDR3 coding DNA: TGTGCCAGCAGCTTGTCGGGGAGCACAGATACGCAGTATTTT.